This T cell receptor beta chain emerged from a study of vaccination effects on CD4 cells after COVID-19. Expansion of antigen-specific CD4+ T cells with viral peptide pools was carried out by the ViraFEST assay before sequencing. Isolating CD4+ T cells followed roughly ten days of culture. As their vaccination, participants received two doses of either BNT162b2 or mRNA-1273. Neither prior SARS-CoV-2 infection nor positive nucleocapsid antibodies were present in the vaccine recipients. On days 3 and 7, fresh IL-2 medium replaced half the medium. Points on this clone: Antigen unknown.

Clones were sequenced by immunoSEQ multiplex PCR, and TCRdb holds only the in-frame ones, with some missing. Among 25,000 to 35,000 clones, roughly four fifths were seen once, and the ten largest hold about 14%. Study conclusions and caveats: After vaccination of healthy people, only 1 of 255 vaccine-induced clones cross-reacted with common cold coronaviruses.

This clonotype was sampled from a human donor who received a COVID-19 vaccine. This sample comprised CD4+ T cells from PBMCs cultured with HCoV-229E spike peptides, obtained after COVID-19 vaccination.

CDR3 DNA: TGTGCCAGCAGCTTACTGCTAGCGGGACCTGCGAACACCGGGGAGCTGTTTTTT. Its translation: CASSLLLAGPANTGELFF. This chain links TRBV7-6 with TRBJ2-2; 9 bases are a match to TRBD2. CDR1 is SGHVS and CDR2 is FNYEAQ in the germline V gene. V shed 2 bases and J 0 bases; nucleotides not matched to a gene: 7. The length of the CDR3 is 18 residues.